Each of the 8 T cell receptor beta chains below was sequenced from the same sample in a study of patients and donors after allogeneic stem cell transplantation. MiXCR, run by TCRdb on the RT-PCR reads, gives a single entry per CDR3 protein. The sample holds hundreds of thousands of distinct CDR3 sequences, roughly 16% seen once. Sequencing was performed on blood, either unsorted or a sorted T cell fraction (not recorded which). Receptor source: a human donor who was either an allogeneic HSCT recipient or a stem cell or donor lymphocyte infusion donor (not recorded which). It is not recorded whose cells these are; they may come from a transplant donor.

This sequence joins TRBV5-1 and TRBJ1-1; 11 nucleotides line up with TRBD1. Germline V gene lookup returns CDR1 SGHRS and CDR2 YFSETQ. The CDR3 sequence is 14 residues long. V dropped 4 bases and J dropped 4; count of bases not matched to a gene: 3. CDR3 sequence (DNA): TGCGCCAGCAGCAAGGGACAGGGGGTCACTGAAGCTTTCTTT. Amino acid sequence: CASSKGQGVTEAFF.

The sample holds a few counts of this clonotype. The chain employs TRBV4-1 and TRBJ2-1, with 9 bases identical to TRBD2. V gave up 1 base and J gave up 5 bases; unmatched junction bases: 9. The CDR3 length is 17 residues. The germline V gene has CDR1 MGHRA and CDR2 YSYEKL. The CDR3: CASSQVVVAGADNEQFF. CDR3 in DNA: TGCGCCAGCAGCCAAGTCGTGGTAGCGGGGGCCGACAATGAGCAGTTCTTC.

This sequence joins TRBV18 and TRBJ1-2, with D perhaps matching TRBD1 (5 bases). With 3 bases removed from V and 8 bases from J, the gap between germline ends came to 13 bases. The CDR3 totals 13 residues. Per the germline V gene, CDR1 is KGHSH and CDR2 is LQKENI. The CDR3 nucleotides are TGTGCCAGCTCACCTACAGGACTCAAGGGCTACACCTTC. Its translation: CASSPTGLKGYTF.

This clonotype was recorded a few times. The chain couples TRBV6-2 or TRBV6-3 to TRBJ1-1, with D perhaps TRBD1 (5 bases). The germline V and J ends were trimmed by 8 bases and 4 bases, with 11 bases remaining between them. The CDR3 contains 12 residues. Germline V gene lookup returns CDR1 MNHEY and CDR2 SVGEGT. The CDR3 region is CASLRGGTEAFF. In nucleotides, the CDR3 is TGTGCCAGCTTACGGGGGGGCACTGAAGCTTTCTTT.

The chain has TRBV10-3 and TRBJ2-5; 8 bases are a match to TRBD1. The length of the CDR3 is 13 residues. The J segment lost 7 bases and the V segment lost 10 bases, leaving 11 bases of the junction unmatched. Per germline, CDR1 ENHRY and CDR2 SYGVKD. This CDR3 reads CATSTGELGTQYF. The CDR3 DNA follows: TGTGCCACCTCGACAGGGGAGTTGGGGACCCAGTACTTC.

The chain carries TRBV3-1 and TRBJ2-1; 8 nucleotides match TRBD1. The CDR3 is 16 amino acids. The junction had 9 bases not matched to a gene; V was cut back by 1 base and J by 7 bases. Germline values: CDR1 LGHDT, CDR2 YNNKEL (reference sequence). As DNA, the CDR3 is TGTGCCAGCAGCCAAGTCGCCCAGGGGGCGCGGAATGAGCAGTTCTTC. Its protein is CASSQVAQGARNEQFF.

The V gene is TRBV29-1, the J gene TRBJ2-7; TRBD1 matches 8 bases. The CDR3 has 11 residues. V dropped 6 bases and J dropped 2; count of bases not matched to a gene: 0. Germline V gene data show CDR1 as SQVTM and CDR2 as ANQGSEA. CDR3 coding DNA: TGCAGCGTACAGGGGGCCTACGAGCAGTACTTC. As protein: CSVQGAYEQYF.

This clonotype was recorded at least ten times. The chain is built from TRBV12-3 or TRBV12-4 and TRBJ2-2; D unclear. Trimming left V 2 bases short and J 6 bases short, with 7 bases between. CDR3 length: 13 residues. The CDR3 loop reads CASSLSIAGELFF. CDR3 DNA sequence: TGTGCCAGCAGTTTAAGTATCGCCGGGGAGCTGTTTTTT.